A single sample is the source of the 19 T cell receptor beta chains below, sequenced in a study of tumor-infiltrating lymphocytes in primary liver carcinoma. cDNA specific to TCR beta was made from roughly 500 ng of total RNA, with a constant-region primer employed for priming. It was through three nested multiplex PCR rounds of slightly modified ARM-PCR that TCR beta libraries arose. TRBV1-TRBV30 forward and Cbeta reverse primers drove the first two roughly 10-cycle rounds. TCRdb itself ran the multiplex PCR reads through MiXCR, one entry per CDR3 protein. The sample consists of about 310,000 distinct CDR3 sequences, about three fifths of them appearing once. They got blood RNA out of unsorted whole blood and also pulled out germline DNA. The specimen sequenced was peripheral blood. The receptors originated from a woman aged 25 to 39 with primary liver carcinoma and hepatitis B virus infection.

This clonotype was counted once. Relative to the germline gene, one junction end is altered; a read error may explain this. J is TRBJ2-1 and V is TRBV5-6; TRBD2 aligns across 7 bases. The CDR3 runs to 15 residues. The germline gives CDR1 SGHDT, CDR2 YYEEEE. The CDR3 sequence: CASCLAGVMDNEQFF. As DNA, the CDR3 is TGTGCCAGCTGCTTGGCGGGAGTGATGGACAATGAGCAGTTCTTC.

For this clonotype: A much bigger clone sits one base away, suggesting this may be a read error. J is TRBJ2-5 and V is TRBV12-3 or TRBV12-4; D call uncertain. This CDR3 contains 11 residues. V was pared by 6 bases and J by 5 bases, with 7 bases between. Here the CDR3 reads CASRVLETQYF. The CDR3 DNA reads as TGTGCCAGCAGAGTGTTGGAGACCCAGTACTTC.

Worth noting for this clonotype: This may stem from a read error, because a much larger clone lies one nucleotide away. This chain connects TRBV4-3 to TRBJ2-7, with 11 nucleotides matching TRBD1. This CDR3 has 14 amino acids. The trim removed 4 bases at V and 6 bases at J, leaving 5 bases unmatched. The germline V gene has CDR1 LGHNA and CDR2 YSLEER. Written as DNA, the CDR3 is TGCGCCAGCAGCCTGGACAGGGGGCCTACCGAGCAGTACTTC. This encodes CASSLDRGPTEQYF.

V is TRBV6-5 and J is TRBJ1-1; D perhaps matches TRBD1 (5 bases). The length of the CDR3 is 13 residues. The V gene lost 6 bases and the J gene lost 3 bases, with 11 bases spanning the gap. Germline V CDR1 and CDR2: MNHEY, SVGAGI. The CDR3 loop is CASRSTGDTEAFF. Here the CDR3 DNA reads TGTGCCAGCAGGTCCACGGGGGACACTGAAGCTTTCTTT.

This CDR3 is CASSQSILGGGEQYF. The CDR3 DNA reads TGTGCCAGCAGCCAATCCATACTAGGGGGGGGCGAGCAGTACTTC. The chain employs TRBV14 and TRBJ2-7; TRBD2 might be the D (7 bases). This CDR3 has 15 residues. V was pared by 2 bases and J by 6 bases, with 17 bases between. CDR1 is SGHDN, CDR2 FVKESK, per germline.

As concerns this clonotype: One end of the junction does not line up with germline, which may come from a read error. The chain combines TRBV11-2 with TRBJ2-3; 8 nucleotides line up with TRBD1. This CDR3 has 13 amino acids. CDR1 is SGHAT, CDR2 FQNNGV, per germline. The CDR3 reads CTSNSTAGQVGYF. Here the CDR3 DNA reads TGTACCAGCAACTCAACGGCGGGACAGGTCGGGTATTTT.

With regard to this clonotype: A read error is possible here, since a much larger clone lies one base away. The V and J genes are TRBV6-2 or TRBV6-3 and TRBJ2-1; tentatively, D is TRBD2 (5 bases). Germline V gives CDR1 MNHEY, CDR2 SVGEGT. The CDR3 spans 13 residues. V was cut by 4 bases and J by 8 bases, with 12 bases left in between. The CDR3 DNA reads TGTGCCAGCAGTTCCGGACTGAACGATGAGCAGTTCTTC. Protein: CASSSGLNDEQFF.

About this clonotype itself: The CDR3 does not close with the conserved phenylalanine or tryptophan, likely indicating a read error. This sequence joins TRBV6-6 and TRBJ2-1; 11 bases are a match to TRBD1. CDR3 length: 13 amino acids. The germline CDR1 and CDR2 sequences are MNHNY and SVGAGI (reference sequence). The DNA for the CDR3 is TGTGCTAGTGGACAGGGGGCGTTCAATGAGCAGTTCTTA. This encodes CASGQGAFNEQFL.

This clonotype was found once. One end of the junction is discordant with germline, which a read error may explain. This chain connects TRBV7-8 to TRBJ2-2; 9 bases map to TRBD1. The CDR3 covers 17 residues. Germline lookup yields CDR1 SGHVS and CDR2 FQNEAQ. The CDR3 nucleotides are TGTACCAGCAGCTTAGCGAGGGACAGGGTGAACACCGGGGAGCTGTTTTTT. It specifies CTSSLARDRVNTGELFF.

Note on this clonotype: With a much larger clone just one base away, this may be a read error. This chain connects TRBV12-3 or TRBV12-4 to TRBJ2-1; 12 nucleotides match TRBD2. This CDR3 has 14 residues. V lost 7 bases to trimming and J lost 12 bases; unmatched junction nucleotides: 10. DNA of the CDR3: TGTGCCAGCACGCCTAGCGGGAGGGGCTGGTGGCAGTTCTTC. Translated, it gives CASTPSGRGWWQFF.

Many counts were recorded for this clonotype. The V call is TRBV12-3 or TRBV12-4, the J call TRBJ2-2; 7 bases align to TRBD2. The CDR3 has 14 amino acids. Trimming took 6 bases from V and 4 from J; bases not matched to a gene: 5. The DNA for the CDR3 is TGTGCCAGCAGGGGAGGGACGACCACCGGGGAGCTGTTTTTT. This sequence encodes CASRGGTTTGELFF.

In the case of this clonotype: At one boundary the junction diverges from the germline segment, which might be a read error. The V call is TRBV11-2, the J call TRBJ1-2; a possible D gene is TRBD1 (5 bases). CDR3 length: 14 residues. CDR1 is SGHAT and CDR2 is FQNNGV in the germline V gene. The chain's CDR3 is CASSFGTPNYSYTF. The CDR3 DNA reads TGTGCCAGCAGCTTCGGGACCCCCAACTATAGCTACACCTTC.

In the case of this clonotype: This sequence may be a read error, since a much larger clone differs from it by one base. CDR3 bases: TGTGCCAGCAGACCGACAGGGACCGCCACAGATACGCAGTATTTT. It translates to CASRPTGTATDTQYF. This chain uses TRBV6-5 with TRBJ2-3; 7 bases are shared with TRBD1. J was trimmed by 2 bases and V by 6 bases; bases with no gene match: 8. Germline V gives CDR1 MNHEY, CDR2 SVGAGI. The CDR3 consists of 15 residues.

This CDR3 is CASNTYPGSVETQYF. CDR3 nucleotide sequence: TGTGCCAGCAACACGTACCCCGGGAGCGTAGAGACCCAGTACTTC. The J gene is TRBJ2-5, the V gene TRBV12-3 or TRBV12-4; D is perhaps TRBD2 (6 bases). This CDR3 region has 15 residues. Trimming shortened V by 7 bases and J by 4 bases, and 19 bases separated the two germline ends.

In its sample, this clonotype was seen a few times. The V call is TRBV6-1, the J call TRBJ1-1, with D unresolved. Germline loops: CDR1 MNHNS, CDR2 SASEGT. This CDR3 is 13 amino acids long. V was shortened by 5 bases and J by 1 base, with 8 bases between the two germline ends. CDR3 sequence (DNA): TGTGCCAGCAGTACGAAAGCGAACACTGAAGCTTTCTTT. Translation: CASSTKANTEAFF.

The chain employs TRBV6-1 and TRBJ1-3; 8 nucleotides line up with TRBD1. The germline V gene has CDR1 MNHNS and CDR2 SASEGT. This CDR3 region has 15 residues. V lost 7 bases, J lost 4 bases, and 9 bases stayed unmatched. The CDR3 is CASTGTGAVGNTIYF. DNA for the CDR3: TGTGCCAGCACCGGGACAGGAGCGGTGGGAAACACCATATATTTT.

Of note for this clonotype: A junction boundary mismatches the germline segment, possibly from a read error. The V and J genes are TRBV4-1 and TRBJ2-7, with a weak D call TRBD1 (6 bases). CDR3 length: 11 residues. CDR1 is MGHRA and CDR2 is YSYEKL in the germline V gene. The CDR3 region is CTSSQGYEQYF. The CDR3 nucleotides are TGCACCAGCAGCCAGGGGTACGAGCAGTACTTC.

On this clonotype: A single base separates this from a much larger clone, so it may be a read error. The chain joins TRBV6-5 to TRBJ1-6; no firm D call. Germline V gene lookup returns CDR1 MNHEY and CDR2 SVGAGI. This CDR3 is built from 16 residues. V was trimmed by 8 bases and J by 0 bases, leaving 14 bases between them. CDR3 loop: CASRLSASSYNSPLHF. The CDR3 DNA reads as TGTGCCAGCCGCCTCTCGGCGAGCTCCTATAATTCACCCCTCCACTTT.

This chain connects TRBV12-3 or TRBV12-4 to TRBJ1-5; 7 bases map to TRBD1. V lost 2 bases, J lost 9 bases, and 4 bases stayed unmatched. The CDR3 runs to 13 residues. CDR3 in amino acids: CASSLQDRLPQHF. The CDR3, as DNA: TGTGCCAGCAGTTTACAGGACAGGTTGCCCCAGCATTTT.